The source of this T cell receptor (beta chain) is a study of blood T cell repertoires in COVID-19. The assay was immunoSEQ multiplex PCR, and TCRdb's table has in-frame clones only and misses some. The repertoire holds almost 90,000 clones, with around 90% as singletons. V lost 2 bases to trimming and J lost 0 bases; unmatched junction nucleotides: 5. Germline values: CDR1 SGHRS, CDR2 YFSETQ. The CDR3 length is 15 residues. This clone showed up just a few times. The chain links TRBV5-1 to TRBJ2-7; 7 nucleotides match TRBD1. The clonotype was recovered from an elderly man with acute or convalescent COVID-19. The source material was peripheral blood. The CDR3 loop is CASSLTGASSYEQYF. The CDR3 nucleotides read TGCGCCAGCAGCTTAACAGGGGCCTCCTCCTACGAGCAGTACTTC.